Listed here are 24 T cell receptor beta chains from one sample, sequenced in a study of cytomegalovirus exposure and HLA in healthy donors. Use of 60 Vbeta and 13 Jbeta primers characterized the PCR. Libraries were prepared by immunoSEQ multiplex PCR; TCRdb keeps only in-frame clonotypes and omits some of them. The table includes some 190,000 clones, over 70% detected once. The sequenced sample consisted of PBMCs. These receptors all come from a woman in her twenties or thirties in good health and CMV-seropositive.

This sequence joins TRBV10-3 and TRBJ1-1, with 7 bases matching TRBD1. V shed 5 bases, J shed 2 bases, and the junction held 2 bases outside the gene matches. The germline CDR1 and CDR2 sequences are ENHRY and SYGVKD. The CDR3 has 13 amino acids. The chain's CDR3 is CAISRQGNTEAFF. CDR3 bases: TGTGCCATCAGTCGACAGGGAAACACTGAAGCTTTCTTT.

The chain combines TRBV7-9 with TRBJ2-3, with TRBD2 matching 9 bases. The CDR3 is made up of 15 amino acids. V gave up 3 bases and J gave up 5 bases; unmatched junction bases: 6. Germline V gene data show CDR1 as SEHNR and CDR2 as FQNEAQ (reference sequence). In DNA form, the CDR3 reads TGTGCCAGCAGCTTCCGGCGGGAGGGGGGAGATACGCAGTATTTT. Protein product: CASSFRREGGDTQYF.

The CDR3 DNA sequence: TGTGCCAGCAGCGTCGGGACTAGCGGGAGATTAAGCGGTGAGACCCAGTACTTC. Protein: CASSVGTSGRLSGETQYF. The chain links TRBV9 to TRBJ2-5, with 14 bases that match TRBD2. This CDR3 spans 18 amino acids. V shed 2 bases, J shed 5 bases, and the junction held 11 bases outside the gene matches. Germline values: CDR1 SGDLS, CDR2 YYNGEE.

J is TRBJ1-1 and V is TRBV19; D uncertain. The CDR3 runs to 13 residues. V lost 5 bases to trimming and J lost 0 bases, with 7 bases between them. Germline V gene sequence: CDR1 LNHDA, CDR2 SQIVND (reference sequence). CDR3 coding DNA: TGTGCCAGTAGTCCTACCATGAACACTGAAGCTTTCTTT. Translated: CASSPTMNTEAFF.

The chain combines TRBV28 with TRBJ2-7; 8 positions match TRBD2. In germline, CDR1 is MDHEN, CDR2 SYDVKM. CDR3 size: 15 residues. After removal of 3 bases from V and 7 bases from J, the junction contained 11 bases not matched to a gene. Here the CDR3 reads CASSLIGAGGGEQYF. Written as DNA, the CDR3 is TGTGCCAGCAGTTTGATCGGTGCGGGAGGAGGGGAGCAGTACTTC.

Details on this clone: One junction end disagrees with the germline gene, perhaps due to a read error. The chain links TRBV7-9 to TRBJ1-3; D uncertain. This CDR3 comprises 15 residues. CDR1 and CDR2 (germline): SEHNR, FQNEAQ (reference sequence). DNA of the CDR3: TGTTCCAGCAGCTCAGAGGGAACCTCTGGAAACACCATATATTTT. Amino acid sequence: CSSSSEGTSGNTIYF.

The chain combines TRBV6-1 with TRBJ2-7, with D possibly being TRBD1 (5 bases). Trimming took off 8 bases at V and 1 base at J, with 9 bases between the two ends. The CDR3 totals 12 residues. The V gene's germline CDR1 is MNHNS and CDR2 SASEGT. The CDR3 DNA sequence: TGTGCCAGCCAGGGATGGTCCTACGAGCAGTACTTC. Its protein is CASQGWSYEQYF.

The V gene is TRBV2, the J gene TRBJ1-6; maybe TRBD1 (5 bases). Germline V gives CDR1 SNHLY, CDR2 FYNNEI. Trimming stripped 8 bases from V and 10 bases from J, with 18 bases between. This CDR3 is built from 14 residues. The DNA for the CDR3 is TGTGCCAGCCAGGACGGGACGACTAGGTCACCCCTCCACTTT. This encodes CASQDGTTRSPLHF.

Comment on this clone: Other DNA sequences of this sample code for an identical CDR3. CDR3 in amino acids: CASSLTVMGQGISEAFF. The DNA for the CDR3 is TGCGCCAGCAGTCTAACCGTGATGGGGCAGGGGATTTCTGAAGCTTTCTTT. V and J are TRBV4-1 and TRBJ1-1, with a weak D call TRBD1 (6 bases). The CDR3 has 17 amino acids. V gave up 6 bases and J gave up 6 bases, with 26 bases separating them. The germline V gene has CDR1 MGHRA and CDR2 YSYEKL.

The CDR3 protein is CASSDSGSGGVATQYF. The CDR3, as DNA: TGTGCCAGCAGTGACTCAGGGTCGGGGGGAGTAGCTACGCAGTATTTT. The chain is built from TRBV6-4 and TRBJ2-3; TRBD2 agrees at 7 bases. CDR3 length equals 16 residues. Germline CDR1 reads MRHNA; CDR2 reads SNTAGT. V dropped 0 bases and J dropped 8; count of bases not matched to a gene: 11.

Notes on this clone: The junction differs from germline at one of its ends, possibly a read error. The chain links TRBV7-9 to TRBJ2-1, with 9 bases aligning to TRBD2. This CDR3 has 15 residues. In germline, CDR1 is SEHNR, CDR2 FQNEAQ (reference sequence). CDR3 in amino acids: CSSSLLAGSYNEQFF. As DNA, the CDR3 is TGTTCCAGCAGCCTGCTAGCGGGGTCCTACAATGAGCAGTTCTTC.

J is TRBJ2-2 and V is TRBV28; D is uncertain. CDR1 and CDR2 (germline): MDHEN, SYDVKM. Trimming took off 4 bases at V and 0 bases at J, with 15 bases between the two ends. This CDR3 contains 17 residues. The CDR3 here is CASSSPLRGPNTGELFF. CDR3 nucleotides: TGTGCCAGCAGTTCCCCATTGCGTGGGCCGAACACCGGGGAGCTGTTTTTT.

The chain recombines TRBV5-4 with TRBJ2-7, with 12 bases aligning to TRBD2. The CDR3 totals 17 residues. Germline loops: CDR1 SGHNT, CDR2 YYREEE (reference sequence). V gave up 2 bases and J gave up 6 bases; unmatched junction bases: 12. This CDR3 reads CASSFALAGGLRGEQYF. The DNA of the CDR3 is TGTGCCAGCAGCTTTGCGCTAGCGGGAGGGCTTAGAGGCGAGCAGTACTTC.

DNA for the CDR3: TGTGCCAGCAGCTACGACCACAGGGTCTATAATTCACCCCTCCACTTT. Residues: CASSYDHRVYNSPLHF. The chain has TRBV7-2 and TRBJ1-6, with TRBD1 as a possible D gene (6 bases). The CDR3 runs 16 residues. CDR1 SGHTA and CDR2 FQGNSA come from the germline V gene. Trimming took off 4 bases at V and 3 bases at J, with 13 bases between the two ends.

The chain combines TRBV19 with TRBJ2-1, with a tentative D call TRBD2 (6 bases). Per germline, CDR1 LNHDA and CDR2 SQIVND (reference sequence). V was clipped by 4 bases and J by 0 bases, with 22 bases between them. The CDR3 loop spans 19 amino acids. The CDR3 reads CASSRAGGLQGISYNEQFF. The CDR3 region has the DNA TGTGCCAGTAGTAGAGCGGGTGGGCTCCAAGGCATCTCCTACAATGAGCAGTTCTTC.

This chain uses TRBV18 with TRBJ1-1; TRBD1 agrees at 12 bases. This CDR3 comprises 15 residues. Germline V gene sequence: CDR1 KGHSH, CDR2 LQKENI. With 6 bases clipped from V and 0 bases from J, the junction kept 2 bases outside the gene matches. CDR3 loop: CASSGQGALNTEAFF. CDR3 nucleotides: TGTGCCAGCTCGGGACAGGGGGCGCTGAACACTGAAGCTTTCTTT. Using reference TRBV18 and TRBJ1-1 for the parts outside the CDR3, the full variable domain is NAGVMQNPRHLVRRRGQEARLRCSPMKGHSHVYWYRQLPEEGLKFMVYLQKENIIDESGMPKERFSAEFPKEGPSILRIQQVVRGDSAAYFCASSGQGALNTEAFFGQGTRLTVV.

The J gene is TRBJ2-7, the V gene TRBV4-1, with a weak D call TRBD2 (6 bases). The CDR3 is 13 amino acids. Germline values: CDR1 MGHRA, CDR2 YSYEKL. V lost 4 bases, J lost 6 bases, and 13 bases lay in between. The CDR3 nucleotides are TGCGCCAGCAGCCTCGAAGCGGGCGGCGAGCAGTACTTC. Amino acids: CASSLEAGGEQYF.

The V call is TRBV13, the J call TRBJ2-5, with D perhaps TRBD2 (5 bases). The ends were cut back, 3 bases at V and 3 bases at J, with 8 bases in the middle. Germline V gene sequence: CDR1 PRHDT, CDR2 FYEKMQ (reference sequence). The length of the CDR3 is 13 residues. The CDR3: CASSFKGEETQYF. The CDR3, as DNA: TGTGCCAGCAGCTTCAAGGGAGAAGAGACCCAGTACTTC.

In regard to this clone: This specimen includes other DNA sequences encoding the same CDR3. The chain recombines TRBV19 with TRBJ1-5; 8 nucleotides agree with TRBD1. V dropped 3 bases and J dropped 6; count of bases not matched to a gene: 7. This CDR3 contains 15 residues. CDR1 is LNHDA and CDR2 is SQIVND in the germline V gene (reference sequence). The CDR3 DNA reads TGTGCCAGTAGTATTGGCACAGGGGGAGGTCAGCCCCAGCATTTT. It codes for CASSIGTGGGQPQHF.

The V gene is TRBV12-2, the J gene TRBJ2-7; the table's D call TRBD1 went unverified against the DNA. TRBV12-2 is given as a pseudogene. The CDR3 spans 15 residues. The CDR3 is CASRLGTGAPYEQYF. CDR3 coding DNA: TGTGCAAGTCGCTTAGGGACAGGGGCCCCCTACGAGCAGTACTTC.

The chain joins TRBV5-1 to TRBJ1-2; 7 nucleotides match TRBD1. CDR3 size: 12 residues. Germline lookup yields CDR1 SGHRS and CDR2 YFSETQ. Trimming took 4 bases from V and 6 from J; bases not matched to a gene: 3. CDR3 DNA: TGCGCCAGCAGCCCGGGGACAGATGGCTACACCTTC. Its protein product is CASSPGTDGYTF. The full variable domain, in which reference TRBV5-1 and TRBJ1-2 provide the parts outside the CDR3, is KAGVTQTPRYLIKTRGQQVTLSCSPISGHRSVSWYQQTPGQGLQFLFEYFSETQRNKGNFPGRFSGRQFSNSRSEMNVSTLELGDSALYLCASSPGTDGYTFGSGTRLTVV.

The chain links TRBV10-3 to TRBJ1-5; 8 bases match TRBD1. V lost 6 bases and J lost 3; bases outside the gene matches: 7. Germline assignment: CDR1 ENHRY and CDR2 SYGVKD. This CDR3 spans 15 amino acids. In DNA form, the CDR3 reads TGTGCCATCAGCACCGGGACAGGAGACAATCAGCCCCAGCATTTT. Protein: CAISTGTGDNQPQHF.

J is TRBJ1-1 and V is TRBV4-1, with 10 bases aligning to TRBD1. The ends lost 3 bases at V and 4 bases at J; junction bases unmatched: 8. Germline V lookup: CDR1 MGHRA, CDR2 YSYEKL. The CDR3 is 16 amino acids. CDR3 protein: CASSQGQGNWGTEAFF. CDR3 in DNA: TGCGCCAGCAGCCAGGGACAGGGGAACTGGGGCACTGAAGCTTTCTTT.

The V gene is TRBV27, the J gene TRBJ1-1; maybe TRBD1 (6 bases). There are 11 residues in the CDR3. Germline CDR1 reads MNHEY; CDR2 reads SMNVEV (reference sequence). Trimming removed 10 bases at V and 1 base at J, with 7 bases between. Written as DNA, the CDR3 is TGTGCCACACAGGGGAACACTGAAGCTTTCTTT. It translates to CATQGNTEAFF.